Listed below are T cell receptor beta chains from one sample, sequenced in a study of blood T cell repertoires in COVID-19. TCRdb's table, derived via immunoSEQ multiplex PCR, lists solely in-frame clones and lacks some. Altogether 160,000 or so clones are present, 88% being singletons, with the ten largest covering around 7%. The sequencing sample was made of PBMCs or T cells enriched from blood (not recorded which). Every receptor here comes from a woman aged 45 to 65 who had recovered from COVID-19. Both conserved end residues are part of each CDR3. Fields, in order: clone size, V gene, J gene, D gene, CDR3 protein, CDR3 DNA. A D gene is named only where the DNA matches it firmly. The size of a clone is reported for some rows only, either as once, few or many, or as a class for expanded clones.

NA	TRBV7-7	TRBJ2-7	TRBD1	CASSFGTGGEQYF	TGTGCTAGCAGCTTTGGGACAGGGGGTGAGCAGTACTTC
once	TRBV20-1	TRBJ1-4	TRBD1	CSASFGTGLEKLFF	TGCAGTGCTAGTTTTGGGACAGGGCTTGAAAAACTGTTTTTT
once	TRBV5-4	TRBJ2-2	TRBD1	CASSLGQAPGELFF	TGTGCCAGCAGCTTAGGACAGGCCCCCGGGGAGCTGTTTTTT
once	TRBV7-2	TRBJ1-2	TRBD1	CASSPGQGGYTF	TGTGCCAGCAGCCCAGGACAGGGGGGCTACACCTTC
NA	TRBV20-1	TRBJ2-3	NA	CSASSLTSTDTQYF	TGCAGTGCTAGTTCACTAACTAGCACAGATACGCAGTATTTT
NA	TRBV7-9	TRBJ1-3	NA	CASSLTTGSGNTIYF	TGTGCCAGCAGCTTAACCACAGGCTCTGGAAACACCATATATTTT
NA	TRBV6-5	TRBJ1-2	NA	CASSYVGAPNYGYTF	TGTGCCAGCAGTTACGTAGGGGCCCCCAACTATGGCTACACCTTC
NA	TRBV4-1	TRBJ1-5	NA	CASSPVERSNQPQHF	TGCGCCAGCAGCCCGGTGGAGCGGAGCAATCAGCCCCAGCATTTT
NA	TRBV7-2	TRBJ2-3	TRBD2	CASRTGLAGGTDTQYF	TGTGCCAGCAGGACCGGACTAGCGGGGGGTACAGATACGCAGTATTTT
few	TRBV9	TRBJ2-7	NA	CASSVGPGGRGPRGLSSEQYF	TGTGCCAGCAGCGTGGGCCCCGGCGGGCGGGGGCCGAGGGGACTTTCCAGCGAGCAGTACTTC
NA	TRBV20-1	TRBJ2-5	NA	CSAHREETQYF	TGCAGTGCTCACAGGGAAGAGACCCAGTACTTC
NA	TRBV5-5	TRBJ2-1	TRBD2	CASSLAGRGGPIEQFF	TGTGCCAGCAGCTTGGCTGGGCGGGGGGGCCCGATAGAGCAGTTCTTC
NA	TRBV12-3/TRBV12-4	TRBJ1-2	NA	CASSFGLNYGYTF	TGTGCCAGCAGTTTCGGTCTGAACTATGGCTACACCTTC
NA	TRBV7-2	TRBJ2-1	TRBD2	CASSFQSSGGALNEQFF	TGTGCCAGCAGCTTTCAATCTAGCGGGGGGGCTCTTAATGAGCAGTTCTTC
NA	TRBV12-5	TRBJ1-5	TRBD1	CASGLTGGGNQPQHF	TGTGCTAGTGGCTTGACAGGGGGCGGCAATCAGCCCCAGCATTTT
NA	TRBV12-2	TRBJ2-1	NA	CASRLSKWRGGLYNEQFF	TGTGCAAGTCGCTTATCTAAGTGGCGGGGGGGCCTCTACAATGAGCAGTTCTTC
NA	TRBV7-2	TRBJ1-4	NA	CASSSGGATEKLFF	TGTGCCAGCAGCTCGGGTGGGGCGACCGAAAAACTGTTTTTT
NA	TRBV18	TRBJ2-5	NA	CASSRAYQETQYF	TGTGCCAGCTCAAGAGCGTACCAAGAGACCCAGTACTTC
once	TRBV5-1	TRBJ1-2	TRBD1	CASSPGQGAGYGYTF	TGCGCCAGCAGCCCTGGACAGGGGGCTGGCTATGGCTACACCTTC